Below, 26 T cell receptor beta chains from the same sample are listed, as sequenced in a study of CD8 T cells in Susac syndrome. Reverse transcription of about 0.45 to 1 ug RNA was carried out with random hexamers. TCRdb reanalysed the immunoSEQ multiplex PCR reads using MiXCR and keeps one entry per CDR3 protein. In the table there are around 56,000 distinct CDR3 sequences, around nine tenths of which are singletons. Sequenced: CD8+ T cells from PBMCs. The source is a human donor in good health.

This clonotype was recorded once. The CDR3 DNA is TGTGCCAGCAGCAAGACAGGGGAGCTCGAGACCCAGTACTTC. It translates to CASSKTGELETQYF. The V gene is TRBV12-3 or TRBV12-4, the J gene TRBJ2-5, with 8 bases identical to TRBD1. V was clipped by 6 bases and J by 5 bases; unmatched bases: 8. The CDR3 is 14 residues long.

This chain connects TRBV5-6 to TRBJ1-2; 7 bases align to TRBD1. V lost 5 bases and J lost 6; bases outside the gene matches: 7. CDR1 is SGHDT and CDR2 is YYEEEE in the germline V gene. The CDR3 is 13 amino acids. CDR3 nucleotides: TGTGCCAGCAGGCAGGGGGTTCCCGATGGCTACACCTTC. It translates to CASRQGVPDGYTF.

The gene calls are TRBV5-5 and TRBJ2-7; TRBD1 is a possible D gene (6 bases). Germline V CDR1 and CDR2: SGHKS, YYEKEE (reference sequence). The CDR3 runs to 19 residues. V was shortened by 4 bases and J by 0 bases, with 26 bases between the two germline ends. In DNA form, the CDR3 reads TGTGCCAGCAGCGCCGGACAGCTAGGAACAAGATTGAGCTCCTACGAGCAGTACTTC. Translating it yields CASSAGQLGTRLSSYEQYF.

The CDR3 region is CASSPSTNEKLFF. In nucleotides, the CDR3 is TGTGCCAGCAGCCCGTCAACTAATGAAAAACTGTTTTTT. The chain has TRBV7-2 and TRBJ1-4; D gene uncertain. The CDR3 runs 13 residues. Germline-derived CDR1 and CDR2 are SGHTA and FQGNSA. V gave up 5 bases and J gave up 0 bases, with 4 bases separating them.

This chain links TRBV4-2 with TRBJ2-5; D is possibly TRBD1 or TRBD2 (5 bases each). Germline loops: CDR1 LGHNA, CDR2 YNFKEQ. Trimming shortened V by 0 bases and J by 0 bases, and 14 bases separated the two germline ends. The CDR3 sequence is 17 residues long. The CDR3 spells CASSQDEGLGDQETQYF. Written as DNA, the CDR3 is TGTGCCAGCAGCCAAGATGAGGGGTTGGGGGACCAAGAGACCCAGTACTTC.

The CDR3 protein is CASSLGQGWGAFF. DNA of the CDR3: TGCGCCAGCAGCTTGGGACAGGGTTGGGGAGCTTTCTTT. This chain connects TRBV5-1 to TRBJ1-1; 7 bases are shared with TRBD1. The V and J ends lost 0 bases and 10 bases, in that order; junction bases with no gene match: 6. This CDR3 region has 13 residues. CDR1 is SGHRS, CDR2 YFSETQ, per germline.

CDR3 sequence reads: CASTPDSRSYEQYF. CDR3 in DNA: TGTGCCAGTACCCCGGACAGCCGCTCCTACGAGCAGTACTTC. The chain employs TRBV19 and TRBJ2-7; possibly TRBD1 for D (6 bases). Per germline, CDR1 LNHDA and CDR2 SQIVND (reference sequence). V lost 7 bases and J lost 0, with 13 bases in between. CDR3 size: 14 residues.

This clonotype was detected only once. V usage is TRBV7-8 and J usage is TRBJ2-3; D gene ambiguous. The V gene lost 3 bases and the J gene lost 1 base, with 8 bases spanning the gap. Germline V gene lookup returns CDR1 SGHVS and CDR2 FQNEAQ. CDR3 length equals 14 residues. CDR3 bases: TGTGCCAGCAGCTTCGACTGGCGCACAGATACGCAGTATTTT. Its protein is CASSFDWRTDTQYF.

The gene calls are TRBV5-6 and TRBJ2-5; D gene uncertain. V gave up 10 bases and J gave up 0 bases, with 22 bases separating them. CDR1 is SGHDT and CDR2 is YYEEEE in the germline V gene. This CDR3 has 16 amino acids. Here the CDR3 reads CAVGKTDDRYQETQYF. CDR3 bases: TGTGCCGTCGGTAAAACTGATGATAGGTACCAAGAGACCCAGTACTTC.

This chain joins TRBV27 and TRBJ1-2, with D perhaps matching TRBD1 (6 bases). V lost 5 bases and J 7 bases, leaving 14 bases between the germline ends. This CDR3 is built from 13 residues. Germline V gives CDR1 MNHEY, CDR2 SMNVEV (reference sequence). The CDR3 DNA follows: TGTGCCAGCAGTGTCCGGGACACGGGTGGCTACACCTTC. Amino acids: CASSVRDTGGYTF.

CDR3 DNA: TGTGCCAGCAGTCAACGGGACAGGCGGGGTGAAAAACTGTTTTTT. It codes for CASSQRDRRGEKLFF. The rearrangement links TRBV27 to TRBJ1-4, with 8 bases identical to TRBD1. Looked up from germline, CDR1 is MNHEY and CDR2 is SMNVEV (reference sequence). J lost 7 bases, V lost 5 bases, and 9 bases had no gene match. The CDR3 extends over 15 amino acids.

The chain joins TRBV9 to TRBJ1-2; D might be TRBD1 (6 bases). The ends were cut back, 3 bases at V and 8 bases at J, with 11 bases in the middle. The CDR3 runs to 12 residues. Germline CDR1 is SGDLS and CDR2 is YYNGEE. The CDR3 spells CASSGTEFGYTF. For the CDR3, the DNA is TGTGCCAGCAGCGGGACAGAATTCGGCTACACCTTC.

The chain employs TRBV2 and TRBJ1-1; D unresolved. The germline V gene encodes CDR1 SNHLY and CDR2 FYNNEI. There are 15 residues in the CDR3. Trimming removed 4 bases at V and 1 base at J, with 13 bases between. CDR3 loop: CASSADQEGNTEAFF. CDR3 DNA: TGTGCCAGCAGTGCGGATCAGGAGGGGAACACTGAAGCTTTCTTT.

This clonotype was detected only once. The V and J genes are TRBV19 and TRBJ1-1; TRBD1 agrees at 10 bases. Germline V gives CDR1 LNHDA, CDR2 SQIVND (reference sequence). V lost 4 bases to trimming and J lost 6 bases; unmatched junction nucleotides: 2. This CDR3 comprises 13 residues. The CDR3 DNA reads as TGTGCCAGTAGTAGACAGGGGGCGGCTGAAGCTTTCTTT. Translating it yields CASSRQGAAEAFF.

The rearrangement joins TRBV30 to TRBJ1-4; D gene ambiguous. Per germline, CDR1 GTSNPN and CDR2 SVGIG (reference sequence). Trimming removed 0 bases at V and 8 bases at J, with 4 bases between. The CDR3 is made up of 11 amino acids. In nucleotides, the CDR3 is TGTGCCTGGAGTGTAGGGGAAAAACTGTTTTTT. It encodes CAWSVGEKLFF.

The rearrangement joins TRBV7-8 to TRBJ2-1, with 7 bases aligning to TRBD1. In germline, CDR1 is SGHVS, CDR2 FQNEAQ. This CDR3 is built from 16 residues. Trimming at V came to 1 base and at J to 9 bases, leaving 12 bases not matched to a gene. In DNA, the CDR3 is TGTGCCAGCAGCTTAGGATTGGGACAGATACTCGGTGAGCAGTTCTTC. Residues: CASSLGLGQILGEQFF. Based on the CDR3 plus reference TRBV7-8 and TRBJ2-1, the full variable domain is GAGVSQSPRYKVAKRGQDVALRCDPISGHVSLFWYQQALGQGPEFLTYFQNEAQLDKSGLPSDRFFAERPEGSVSTLKIQRTQQEDSAVYLCASSLGLGQILGEQFFGPGTRLTVL.

The V and J genes are TRBV29-1 and TRBJ2-7; D remains unclear. Germline CDR1 and CDR2: SQVTM and ANQGSEA. CDR3 length: 14 residues. The V and J ends lost 2 bases and 3 bases respectively, with 14 bases between them. CDR3 sequence reads: CSVECGTDNYEQYF. The CDR3 DNA follows: TGCAGCGTTGAATGCGGCACAGATAACTACGAGCAGTACTTC.

J is TRBJ1-2 and V is TRBV2; D gene uncertain. The germline V and J ends were trimmed by 6 bases and 4 bases, with 12 bases remaining between them. Germline V CDR1 and CDR2: SNHLY, FYNNEI. The CDR3 runs to 13 residues. The CDR3 spells CASSGRPFYGYTF. CDR3 nucleotides: TGTGCCAGCAGCGGCAGACCTTTCTATGGCTACACCTTC.

V gene TRBV5-6 combines with J gene TRBJ2-7; tentative D call: TRBD1 (6 bases). Trimming removed 3 bases at V and 2 bases at J, with 12 bases between. Germline values: CDR1 SGHDT, CDR2 YYEEEE. The CDR3 is 14 residues long. The CDR3 spells CASSSTGQPYEQYF. CDR3 nucleotides: TGTGCCAGCAGCTCTACCGGACAGCCCTACGAGCAGTACTTC.

The chain employs TRBV6-6 and TRBJ1-1; D might be TRBD1 (5 bases). Trimming removed 6 bases at V and 7 bases at J, with 12 bases between. The CDR3 spans 12 residues. Germline V lookup: CDR1 MNHNY, CDR2 SVGAGI (reference sequence). The CDR3 sequence is CASRIGAIEAFF. The CDR3 DNA sequence: TGTGCCAGCAGGATAGGGGCTATTGAAGCTTTCTTT.

The chain links TRBV4-2 to TRBJ2-7; tentative D call: TRBD1 (6 bases). Trimming cost V 0 bases and J 3 bases, with 15 bases left between them. The CDR3 has 16 amino acids. Germline V CDR1 and CDR2: LGHNA, YNFKEQ. CDR3 DNA: TGTGCCAGCAGCCAAGACGAGTCGGGGACAATCTACGAGCAGTACTTC. This sequence encodes CASSQDESGTIYEQYF.

J is TRBJ1-3 and V is TRBV6-5, with 7 positions matching TRBD1. Per the germline V gene, CDR1 is MNHEY and CDR2 is SVGAGI. V lost 5 bases and J lost 2; bases outside the gene matches: 6. The CDR3 loop spans 15 amino acids. The CDR3 is CASSTRDSTGNTIYF. In DNA form, the CDR3 reads TGTGCCAGCAGTACCCGGGACAGCACTGGAAACACCATATATTTT.

The chain is built from TRBV5-1 and TRBJ2-5; D gene unclear. This CDR3 has 14 residues. Germline V gene data show CDR1 as SGHRS and CDR2 as YFSETQ. The V end was cut by 0 bases, the J end by 4 bases, with 10 bases between. The CDR3 DNA reads TGCGCCAGCAGCTTGGTGGCGACGCGAGAGACCCAGTACTTC. Protein product: CASSLVATRETQYF.

This clonotype was observed a single time. The rearrangement links TRBV3-1 to TRBJ1-5; unclear D gene. V was trimmed by 5 bases and J by 0 bases, leaving 11 bases between them. Germline V gene lookup returns CDR1 LGHDT and CDR2 YNNKEL (reference sequence). The CDR3 extends over 15 amino acids. The CDR3 loop reads CASSVDGYSNQPQHF. The CDR3 DNA reads as TGTGCCAGCAGCGTGGACGGGTATAGCAATCAGCCCCAGCATTTT.

The chain links TRBV24-1 to TRBJ2-6; TRBD1 or TRBD2 may be the D gene (5 bases each). The CDR3 is made up of 17 amino acids. V lost 6 bases and J lost 0, with 14 bases in between. CDR1 is KGHDR, CDR2 SFDVKD, per germline. The DNA for the CDR3 is TGTGCCACCAGTCCGGGGCCTTCTGGCTCTGGGGCCAACGTCCTGACTTTC. Translation: CATSPGPSGSGANVLTF.

V and J are TRBV20-1 and TRBJ2-2, with D unresolved. V shed 0 bases and J shed 2 bases, with 13 bases lying between them. CDR1 DFQATT and CDR2 SNEGSKA come from the germline V gene (reference sequence). This CDR3 comprises 16 residues. CDR3 DNA: TGCAGTGCTAGAGATGAGGAAAGGGCCAACACCGGGGAGCTGTTTTTT. This encodes CSARDEERANTGELFF.